Presented here are 9 T cell receptor beta chains from one specimen sequenced in a study of blood T cell repertoires in COVID-19. Sequencing was performed with immunoSEQ multiplex PCR; in TCRdb, only in-frame clones are kept and a portion is missing. The table includes about 150,000 clones, roughly 88% detected once. Material for sequencing was peripheral blood. Receptors were obtained from a woman aged 45-65 years in a cohort sampled during active or convalescent COVID-19.

This chain links TRBV13 with TRBJ2-2; the match to TRBD2 covers 11 bases. Per germline, CDR1 PRHDT and CDR2 FYEKMQ (reference sequence). The CDR3 has 16 residues. Losses at the gene ends were 3 bases for V and 1 base for J; bases not matched to a gene: 1. In DNA, the CDR3 is TGTGCCAGCAGCTTTGGACTAGCGGGGAACACCGGGGAGCTGTTTTTT. Translated: CASSFGLAGNTGELFF.

The chain has TRBV9 and TRBJ2-1; the D is unclear. In germline, CDR1 is SGDLS, CDR2 YYNGEE. The V and J ends lost 3 bases and 3 bases respectively, with 16 bases between them. This CDR3 is built from 16 residues. CDR3: CASSAKSDTYYNEQFF. Here the CDR3 DNA reads TGTGCCAGCAGCGCAAAGTCTGACACGTACTACAATGAGCAGTTCTTC.

CDR3 region: CASRPGGRNTIYF. CDR3 coding DNA: TGTGCCAGTAGACCCGGGGGAAGAAACACCATATATTTT. The rearrangement uses TRBV19 and TRBJ1-3, with a possible D match to TRBD1 (5 bases). The CDR3 runs 13 residues. Trimming removed 6 bases at V and 5 bases at J, with 11 bases between. Germline V gene data show CDR1 as LNHDA and CDR2 as SQIVND (reference sequence).

This clone was found once. This sequence joins TRBV10-2 and TRBJ1-2; perhaps TRBD1 as D (5 bases). The V gene's germline CDR1 is WSHSY and CDR2 SAAADI. V lost 0 bases to trimming and J lost 14 bases, with 19 bases between them. The CDR3 is made up of 14 amino acids. The CDR3 DNA reads TGCGCCAGCAGTGAGTCGATCGGACAAGGCCGTTTAACCTTC. Its translation is CASSESIGQGRLTF.

The rearrangement uses TRBV14 and TRBJ2-1; 8 positions match TRBD1. The CDR3 extends over 17 amino acids. The trim removed 4 bases at V and 2 bases at J, leaving 10 bases unmatched. CDR1 and CDR2 (germline): SGHDN, FVKESK. The CDR3 DNA reads as TGTGCCAGCAGCCCATCGACAGGGGCCGGGGCCTACAATGAGCAGTTCTTC. It translates to CASSPSTGAGAYNEQFF.

This clone occurred once. This chain links TRBV7-9 with TRBJ2-2, with D perhaps TRBD1 (5 bases). Trimming stripped 1 base from V and 7 bases from J, with 16 bases between. Germline V CDR1 and CDR2: SEHNR, FQNEAQ (reference sequence). The CDR3 covers 16 residues. The CDR3 sequence is CASSLGQGRFIGELFF. CDR3 in DNA: TGTGCCAGCAGCTTAGGGCAGGGCCGTTTTATCGGGGAGCTGTTTTTT.

The chain joins TRBV12-3 or TRBV12-4 to TRBJ1-1, with a possible D match to TRBD1 (6 bases). Trimming removed 6 bases at V and 3 bases at J, with 11 bases between. The CDR3 sequence is 13 residues long. The CDR3 nucleotides read TGTGCCAGCAGGATCCAGGGGTACACTGAAGCTTTCTTT. It codes for CASRIQGYTEAFF.

J is TRBJ1-2 and V is TRBV11-2, with D unclear. V lost 5 bases, J lost 2 bases, and 12 bases lay in between. The CDR3 extends over 14 amino acids. Germline CDR1 SGHAT, CDR2 FQNNGV. The CDR3 here is CASSLMGGNYGYTF. CDR3 sequence (DNA): TGTGCCAGCAGCCTCATGGGAGGGAACTATGGCTACACCTTC.

This chain links TRBV5-1 with TRBJ2-1; possibly TRBD1 for D (5 bases). The CDR3 is made up of 16 amino acids. Germline values: CDR1 SGHRS, CDR2 YFSETQ. V gave up 0 bases and J gave up 1 base, with 11 bases separating them. The CDR3 DNA is TGCGCCAGCAGCTTGGAGTTGGCAGGGTCCTACAATGAGCAGTTCTTC. Translating gives CASSLELAGSYNEQFF.